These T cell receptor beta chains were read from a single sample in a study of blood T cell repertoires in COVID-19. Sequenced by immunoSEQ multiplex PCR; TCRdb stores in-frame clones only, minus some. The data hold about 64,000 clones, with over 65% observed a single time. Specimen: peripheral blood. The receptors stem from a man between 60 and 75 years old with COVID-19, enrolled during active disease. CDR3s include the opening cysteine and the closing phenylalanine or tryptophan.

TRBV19,CASSIPRPGEGQNYGYTF
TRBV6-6,CACRGQINEKLFF
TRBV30,CAWRGGAGGGTGELFF
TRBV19,CASSIRPGLNYGYTF
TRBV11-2,CASSQGAGTEAFF
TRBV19,CASKYGRNTEAFF
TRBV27,CASSPAERGSQYF
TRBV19,CASSMYGTANGYTF
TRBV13,CASSPPRSDTQYF
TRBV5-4,CASSLGTSGKETQYF
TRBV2,CASSVEGNQPQHF
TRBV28,CASSRNLDRDNYEQYF